Presented here are 20 T cell receptor beta chains from one specimen sequenced in a study of cytomegalovirus exposure and HLA in healthy donors. Primers: 60 Vbeta forward and 13 Jbeta reverse. The protocol was immunoSEQ multiplex PCR, while the TCRdb copy is restricted to in-frame clones and leaves out a portion. This table has about 120,000 clones, roughly four fifths appearing once. Sequenced: PBMCs. Receptors were obtained from a woman aged 25 to 39 in good health and CMV-seropositive.

The chain is built from TRBV4-1 and TRBJ2-5; 10 bases match TRBD2. The J call may be wrong; the DNA end is better matched by TRBJ2-7. CDR1 is MGHRA, CDR2 YSYEKL, per germline. This CDR3 has 15 residues. CDR3 sequence: CASSRSSGSSYEQYF. CDR3 nucleotides: TGCGCCAGCAGCCGCTCTAGCGGGAGCTCCTACGAGCAGTACTTC.

This CDR3 is CASSHRDLLSYEQYF. DNA of the CDR3: TGTGCCAGCAGCCACAGGGACCTCCTCTCCTACGAGCAGTACTTC. This chain links TRBV7-8 with TRBJ2-7; D may be TRBD1 (6 bases). CDR1 is SGHVS, CDR2 FQNEAQ, per germline. Trimming left V 5 bases short and J 0 bases short, with 14 bases between. The CDR3 spans 15 residues.

V usage is TRBV10-3 and J usage is TRBJ1-6; D is undetermined. Looked up from germline, CDR1 is ENHRY and CDR2 is SYGVKD. The CDR3 consists of 12 residues. V dropped 8 bases and J dropped 4 bases, with 6 bases sitting between them. As DNA, the CDR3 is TGTGCCATCGTCCAGTATAATTCACCCCTCCACTTT. Its protein product is CAIVQYNSPLHF.

This clone came up a few times. The rearrangement uses TRBV5-4 and TRBJ2-7, with TRBD2 matching 15 bases. CDR1 and CDR2 (germline): SGHNT, YYREEE (reference sequence). V lost 3 bases, J lost 9 bases, and 7 bases stayed unmatched. The CDR3 has 15 amino acids. The CDR3 protein is CASSSGTSGGTWQYF. The CDR3 coding sequence is TGTGCCAGCAGCTCCGGGACTAGCGGGGGGACCTGGCAGTACTTC.

The chain uses TRBV4-3 and TRBJ1-5; tentatively, D is TRBD1 (6 bases). Germline V lookup: CDR1 LGHNA, CDR2 YSLEER. The CDR3 covers 14 residues. Trimming took 2 bases from V and 4 from J, leaving 9 bases between them. The CDR3 loop is CASSQHRGNQPQHF. In DNA, the CDR3 is TGCGCCAGCAGCCAACATAGGGGGAATCAGCCCCAGCATTTT.

The chain is built from TRBV4-1 and TRBJ1-5; 10 positions match TRBD1. The CDR3 runs to 17 residues. The V gene end was trimmed by 2 bases and the J gene end by 2 bases; junction bases not matched to a gene: 6. Germline assignment: CDR1 MGHRA and CDR2 YSYEKL. The CDR3 nucleotides are TGCGCCAGCAGCCAACTAGACAGGGGGCTCGGCAATCAGCCCCAGCATTTT. Translated, it gives CASSQLDRGLGNQPQHF.

The J gene is TRBJ2-1, the V gene TRBV7-9; weak D call: TRBD1 (8 bases). V lost 4 bases, J lost 0 bases, and 13 bases lay in between. Germline values: CDR1 SEHNR, CDR2 FQNEAQ (reference sequence). The CDR3 totals 16 residues. This CDR3 is CASSSQGGGSYNEQFF. The CDR3 bases are TGTGCCAGCAGCTCACAGGGGGGGGGCTCCTACAATGAGCAGTTCTTC. The variable domain in full, completed from reference TRBV7-9 and TRBJ2-1, reads DTGVSQNPRHKITKRGQNVTFRCDPISEHNRLYWYRQTLGQGPEFLTYFQNEAQLEKSRLLSDRFSAERPKGSFSTLEIQRTEQGDSAMYLCASSSQGGGSYNEQFFGPGTRLTVL.

V gene TRBV27 combines with J gene TRBJ1-6, with D possibly TRBD1 on 6 matching bases. The CDR3 totals 14 residues. CDR1 is MNHEY, CDR2 SMNVEV, per germline (reference sequence). Trimming took 5 bases from V and 7 from J, leaving 12 bases between them. This CDR3 is CASSPRQENSPLHF. CDR3 DNA sequence: TGTGCCAGCAGTCCACGACAGGAAAATTCACCCCTCCACTTT.

This clone was observed once. The chain uses TRBV7-2 and TRBJ2-5; 10 bases agree with TRBD2. This CDR3 contains 14 residues. Germline-derived CDR1 and CDR2 are SGHTA and FQGNSA. J lost 2 bases, V lost 7 bases, and 4 bases had no gene match. Written as DNA, the CDR3 is TGTGCCAGCAACCTTAGCGGGGGGCAAGAGACCCAGTACTTC. Its protein is CASNLSGGQETQYF.

The chain joins TRBV28 to TRBJ2-1; D may be TRBD2 (6 bases). The V and J ends lost 2 bases and 13 bases respectively, with 15 bases between them. The CDR3 covers 13 residues. The germline gives CDR1 MDHEN, CDR2 SYDVKM. Here the CDR3 reads CASSLRTIQYQFF. The CDR3 bases are TGTGCCAGCAGTTTAAGGACTATACAATATCAGTTCTTC.

This chain's CDR3 is CASSYRPTGTEAFF. Written as DNA, the CDR3 is TGTGCCAGCAGTTACCGCCCCACCGGCACTGAAGCTTTCTTT. The J gene is TRBJ1-1, the V gene TRBV6-6; D call uncertain. The CDR3 runs to 14 residues. The germline V gene has CDR1 MNHNY and CDR2 SVGAGI (reference sequence). Deletions cut 2 bases from V and 4 bases from J, with 11 bases between.

This clone was seen a single time. This rearrangement joins TRBV5-4 to TRBJ2-7, with 7 bases lining up with TRBD2. Germline trimming cut 6 bases from V and 9 bases from J; bases unmatched to any gene: 18. This CDR3 has 15 amino acids. In germline, CDR1 is SGHNT, CDR2 YYREEE (reference sequence). CDR3 nucleotides: TGTGCCAGCATCCCGGGGGGACCTAAGACGGGAAGGCAGTACTTC. Translating gives CASIPGGPKTGRQYF. Full variable domain (rest looked up from reference TRBV5-4 and TRBJ2-7): ETGVTQSPTHLIKTRGQQVTLRCSSQSGHNTVSWYQQALGQGPQFIFQYYREEENGRGNFPPRFSGLQFPNYSSELNVNALELDDSALYLCASIPGGPKTGRQYFGPGTRLTVT.

This sequence joins TRBV12-2 and TRBJ1-5; the listed D gene, TRBD1, was not tested against the DNA. TRBV12-2 is noted as a pseudogene. There are 18 residues in the CDR3. The CDR3 coding sequence is TGTGCAAGTCGCTGCCCAGGGCCGGACACCTATAGCAATCAGCCCCAGCATTTT. Residues: CASRCPGPDTYSNQPQHF.

The table lists this clone with a few counts. V usage is TRBV5-1 and J usage is TRBJ2-5; D possibly corresponds to TRBD2 (5 bases). Per the germline V gene, CDR1 is SGHRS and CDR2 is YFSETQ. The V gene lost 4 bases and the J gene lost 5 bases, with 12 bases spanning the gap. The CDR3 runs to 13 residues. In nucleotides, the CDR3 is TGCGCCAGCAGCATCCCGGGGAAGGAGACCCAGTACTTC. The encoded protein is CASSIPGKETQYF.

The J gene is TRBJ1-2, the V gene TRBV5-4, with a possible D match to TRBD1 (5 bases). The CDR3 extends over 14 amino acids. The germline V gene has CDR1 SGHNT and CDR2 YYREEE (reference sequence). V lost 0 bases and J 7 bases, leaving 13 bases between the germline ends. This chain's CDR3 is CASSLGGSGGGYTF. The CDR3 DNA follows: TGTGCCAGCAGCTTGGGAGGATCGGGGGGTGGCTACACCTTC.

The CDR3 loop reads CASDDVASTDTQYF. The CDR3 bases are TGCGCCAGCGATGATGTAGCTAGCACAGATACGCAGTATTTT. This chain uses TRBV5-1 with TRBJ2-3; D unresolved. The germline V and J ends were trimmed by 7 bases and 0 bases, with 12 bases remaining between them. CDR3 size: 14 residues. Germline CDR1 reads SGHRS; CDR2 reads YFSETQ.

The sample holds a few counts of this clone. The chain carries TRBV29-1 and TRBJ2-5; 11 bases align to TRBD2. Trimming took 4 bases from V and 5 from J; bases not matched to a gene: 6. The CDR3 spans 14 residues. Germline V gene lookup returns CDR1 SQVTM and CDR2 ANQGSEA. CDR3 loop: CSVVASGGLETQYF. Written as DNA, the CDR3 is TGCAGCGTTGTGGCTAGCGGGGGGCTCGAGACCCAGTACTTC.

The chain combines TRBV5-5 with TRBJ1-3, with D unclear. From germline, CDR1 is SGHKS and CDR2 YYEKEE (reference sequence). The ends were cut back, 2 bases at V and 5 bases at J, with 11 bases in the middle. CDR3 length: 14 residues. This chain's CDR3 is CASSFQEGRNTIYF. CDR3 sequence (DNA): TGTGCCAGCAGCTTCCAGGAGGGAAGAAACACCATATATTTT. The variable domain in full, completed from reference TRBV5-5 and TRBJ1-3, reads DAGVTQSPTHLIKTRGQQVTLRCSPISGHKSVSWYQQVLGQGPQFIFQYYEKEERGRGNFPDRFSARQFPNYSSELNVNALLLGDSALYLCASSFQEGRNTIYFGEGSWLTVV.

V and J are TRBV19 and TRBJ1-2; no reliable D call. The germline V gene has CDR1 LNHDA and CDR2 SQIVND (reference sequence). This CDR3 comprises 16 residues. V was cut by 2 bases and J by 4 bases, with 17 bases left in between. CDR3 DNA sequence: TGTGCCAGTAGTATATGGGCCACCGGGGTCATCTATGGCTACACCTTC. Translating gives CASSIWATGVIYGYTF.

The chain uses TRBV18 and TRBJ1-2; D may be TRBD1 (6 bases). Germline CDR1 KGHSH, CDR2 LQKENI. V lost 2 bases and J 6 bases, leaving 13 bases between the germline ends. The CDR3 length is 14 residues. CDR3 protein: CASSPTGLGDGYTF. The DNA for the CDR3 is TGTGCCAGCTCACCAACAGGGCTTGGCGATGGCTACACCTTC.